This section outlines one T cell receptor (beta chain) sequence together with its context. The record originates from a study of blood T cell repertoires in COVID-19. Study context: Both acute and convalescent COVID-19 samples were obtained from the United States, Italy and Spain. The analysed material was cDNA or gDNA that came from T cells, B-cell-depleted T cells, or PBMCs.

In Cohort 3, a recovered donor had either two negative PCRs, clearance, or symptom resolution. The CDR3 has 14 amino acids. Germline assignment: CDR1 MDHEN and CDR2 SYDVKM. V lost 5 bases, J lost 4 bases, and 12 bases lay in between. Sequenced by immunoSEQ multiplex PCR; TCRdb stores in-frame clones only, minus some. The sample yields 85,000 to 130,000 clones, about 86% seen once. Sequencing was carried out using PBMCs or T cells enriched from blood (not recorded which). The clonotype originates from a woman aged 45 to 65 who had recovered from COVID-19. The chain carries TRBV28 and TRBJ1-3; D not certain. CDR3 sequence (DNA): TGTGCCAGCAGTCCGAGGCAAGCCGGAAACACCATATATTTT. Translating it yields CASSPRQAGNTIYF.